This is a list of T cell receptor beta chains from one sample in a study of T cell repertoires in cytomegalovirus infection. TCRdb passed the reads through MiXCR, listing each CDR3 protein once. The top ten hold over 11% of the sample, which has roughly 300,000 distinct CDR3 sequences, over 20% seen once. Sequenced material: PBMCs. These receptors all come from a human donor in good health (CMV status not recorded). Some clones in this sample may be carry-over from other donors' samples. CDR3s include the opening cysteine and the closing phenylalanine or tryptophan. D genes are given only for firm matches. The size entry is marked missing in some rows and otherwise reads once, few, many or a size class.

NA 11 TRBJ1-1 NA TRBV29-1 CSGWTDTEAFF TGCAGCGGATGGACAGACACTGAAGCTTTCTTT
TRBD1 18 TRBJ2-7 many TRBV4-1 CASSQDVARTGGFNEQYF TGCGCCAGCAGCCAAGACGTGGCGCGGACAGGGGGCTTCAACGAGCAGTACTTC
NA 12 TRBJ2-5 NA TRBV29-1 CSVAGAGETQYF TGCAGCGTTGCGGGGGCGGGAGAGACCCAGTACTTC
TRBD2 14 TRBJ2-3 NA TRBV2 CAVDGAGGTDTQYF TGTGCCGTCGATGGAGCGGGAGGCACAGATACGCAGTATTTT
NA 14 TRBJ1-5 many TRBV7-2 CASDPGLSNQPQHF TGTGCCAGCGACCCAGGGTTGTCAAATCAGCCCCAGCATTTT
TRBD1 16 TRBJ1-5 many TRBV6-1 CASSYSSTGDDQPQHF TGTGCCAGCAGTTATTCTTCTACAGGGGACGATCAGCCCCAGCATTTT
TRBD1 14 TRBJ2-7 NA TRBV30 CAWSPGTGLYEQYF TGTGCCTGGAGTCCCGGGACAGGGCTCTACGAGCAGTACTTC
TRBD2 15 TRBJ2-2 NA TRBV2 CASRGLAVNTGELFF TGTGCCAGCAGGGGACTAGCGGTGAACACCGGGGAGCTGTTTTTT
NA 17 TRBJ1-4 NA TRBV6-5 CASFPRGLVATNEKLFF TGTGCCAGCTTCCCGAGGGGTTTAGTTGCAACTAATGAAAAACTGTTTTTT
NA 14 TRBJ1-1 many TRBV19 CASRKLGGNTEAFF TGTGCCAGTAGAAAACTTGGGGGAAACACTGAAGCTTTCTTT
TRBD2 16 TRBJ2-1 NA TRBV28 CASSWDGSGIRNEQFF TGTGCCAGCAGCTGGGATGGTAGCGGGATTCGGAATGAGCAGTTCTTC
TRBD1 13 TRBJ2-7 many TRBV6-2/TRBV6-3 CASNTGDFNEQYF TGTGCCAGCAATACAGGGGATTTCAACGAGCAGTACTTC
TRBD1 18 TRBJ1-2 NA TRBV15 CATSRGRGQGVVGSGYTF TGTGCCACCAGCAGAGGTCGAGGGCAGGGGGTGGTAGGAAGTGGCTACACCTTC
TRBD1 16 TRBJ2-7 medium-sized TRBV27 CASSSIDRGLSYEQYF TGTGCCAGCAGTTCAATAGACAGGGGCCTTTCCTACGAGCAGTACTTC
TRBD1 15 TRBJ1-3 once TRBV29-1 CSAETGTGCGNTIYF TGCAGCGCCGAAACGGGGACAGGGTGTGGAAACACCATATATTTT
TRBD2 16 TRBJ2-7 few TRBV7-2 CASSRVAAGGRYEQYF TGTGCCAGCAGCAGGGTTGCTGCGGGAGGGCGGTACGAGCAGTACTTC
TRBD1 15 TRBJ2-7 few TRBV29-1 CSVGIPGQGVYEQYF TGCAGCGTTGGAATACCGGGACAGGGGGTTTACGAGCAGTACTTC
TRBD1 14 TRBJ2-5 many TRBV7-2 CASNHGAGGETQYF TGTGCCAGCAACCACGGGGCAGGGGGAGAGACCCAGTACTTC
NA 14 TRBJ2-4 NA TRBV12-3/TRBV12-4 CASSLTTGGNIQYF TGTGCCAGCAGTTTGACGACTGGCGGAAACATTCAGTACTTC
TRBD2 16 TRBJ2-1 once TRBV15 CATSRLTSGPYNEQFF TGTGCCACCAGCCGTCTGACTAGCGGGCCCTACAATGAGCAGTTCTTC
TRBD2 15 TRBJ2-7 NA TRBV28 CASSLGGGWFYKQYF TGTGCCAGCAGTTTAGGCGGGGGGTGGTTCTACAAGCAGTACTTC
TRBD1 15 TRBJ1-3 few TRBV24-1 CATSDPGQGGNTIYF TGTGCCACCAGTGACCCCGGACAGGGCGGAAACACCATATATTTT
NA 16 TRBJ1-1 many TRBV28 CASSLAGSGGNTEAFF TGTGCCAGCAGTCTAGCGGGATCGGGGGGGAACACTGAAGCTTTCTTT
TRBD1 16 TRBJ2-1 NA TRBV2 CASSEVGTGRYNEQFF TGTGCCAGCAGTGAAGTCGGGACAGGAAGATACAATGAGCAGTTCTTC
TRBD2 16 TRBJ2-7 NA TRBV28 CASSLWTSGGSYEQYF TGTGCCAGCAGTTTATGGACTAGCGGGGGTTCCTACGAGCAGTACTTC
TRBD2 17 TRBJ2-1 NA TRBV7-9 CASSVAGDWYSYNEQFF TGTGCCAGCAGCGTCGCGGGAGACTGGTACTCCTACAATGAGCAGTTCTTC
NA 12 TRBJ1-1 NA TRBV28 CASRWGNSEAFF TGTGCCAGCCGCTGGGGGAATTCTGAAGCTTTCTTT
NA 10 TRBJ2-7 NA TRBV6-1 CASSVSEQYF TGTGCCAGCAGTGTGAGCGAGCAGTACTTC
TRBD2 14 TRBJ2-1 few TRBV6-2/TRBV6-3 CASSPTSARNEQFF TGTGCCAGCAGTCCGACTAGCGCCAGGAATGAGCAGTTCTTC
NA 13 TRBJ2-5 few TRBV7-2 CASSFVLQETQYF TGTGCCAGCAGCTTTGTACTGCAAGAGACCCAGTACTTC
NA 12 TRBJ2-2 many TRBV11-2 CASSLPSGELFF TGTGCCAGCAGCTTACCGTCCGGGGAGCTGTTTTTT
NA 14 TRBJ2-1 NA TRBV11-2 CASRRRRQDNEQFF TGTGCCAGCAGACGCCGCCGGCAGGACAATGAGCAGTTCTTC
TRBD2 14 TRBJ2-7 few TRBV20-1 CSARMREGLGEQYF TGCAGTGCTAGAATGCGGGAGGGCCTTGGGGAGCAGTACTTC
TRBD1 13 TRBJ1-5 few TRBV6-5 CASRDRVGQPQHF TGTGCCAGCAGAGACAGGGTGGGACAGCCCCAGCATTTT
NA 16 TRBJ2-7 few TRBV28 CASSPLFGSNAYEQYF TGTGCCAGCAGTCCCCTGTTTGGTAGTAACGCCTACGAGCAGTACTTC
NA 15 TRBJ2-2 few TRBV19 CASSIGWGDTGELFF TGTGCCAGTAGTATCGGATGGGGTGACACCGGGGAGCTGTTTTTT
TRBD2 18 TRBJ2-1 NA TRBV7-6 CASSLGLAGGNSYNEQFF TGTGCCAGCAGCTTAGGACTAGCGGGGGGTAACTCCTACAATGAGCAGTTCTTC
NA 15 TRBJ1-5 few TRBV6-5 CASSYSGQVDQPQHF TGTGCCAGCAGTTACTCTGGGCAGGTGGATCAGCCCCAGCATTTT
NA 15 TRBJ2-1 NA TRBV20-1 CSARQGGGRDNEQFF TGCAGTGCTAGACAGGGTGGTGGAAGGGACAATGAGCAGTTCTTC
NA 14 TRBJ2-7 NA TRBV6-8 CASSYGGRSYEQYF TGTGCCAGCAGTTACGGGGGTAGGAGCTACGAGCAGTACTTC
TRBD2 16 TRBJ2-1 few TRBV6-2/TRBV6-3 CASSYSRTSGPNEQFF TGTGCCAGCAGTTACTCAAGGACTAGCGGGCCCAATGAGCAGTTCTTC
TRBD1 15 TRBJ1-5 many TRBV7-2 CASSLRTGWNQPQHF TGTGCCAGCAGCCTCCGGACAGGGTGGAATCAGCCCCAGCATTTT
TRBD2 16 TRBJ2-5 few TRBV7-6 CASSHPLAGGAETQYF TGTGCCAGCAGCCATCCGCTAGCGGGAGGGGCAGAGACCCAGTACTTC
NA 13 TRBJ1-5 NA TRBV7-9 CASSGLRDQPQHF TGTGCCAGCAGCGGCCTCAGAGATCAGCCCCAGCATTTT
NA 13 TRBJ2-7 many TRBV2 CASSEDREDEQYF TGTGCCAGCAGTGAAGACAGGGAGGACGAGCAGTACTTC
NA 13 TRBJ1-1 NA TRBV2 CASSEYTNTEAFF TGTGCCAGCAGTGAATACACGAACACTGAAGCTTTCTTT
NA 14 TRBJ2-1 NA TRBV20-1 CSAPRLDFYNEQFF TGCAGTGCTCCAAGACTAGACTTCTACAATGAGCAGTTCTTC
TRBD1 14 TRBJ2-1 few TRBV5-3 CASSFGDRGNEQFF TGTGCCAGCAGCTTTGGAGACAGGGGGAATGAGCAGTTCTTC
TRBD1 15 TRBJ1-1 NA TRBV5-1 CASSLEPGGDTEAFF TGCGCCAGCAGCTTGGAACCAGGGGGGGACACTGAAGCTTTCTTT
NA 11 TRBJ1-3 NA TRBV29-1 CSASRGNTIYF TGCAGCGCCTCAAGAGGAAACACCATATATTTT
NA 15 TRBJ2-5 many TRBV7-2 CASSLQGSRQETQYF TGTGCCAGCAGCTTACAGGGGTCCCGTCAAGAGACCCAGTACTTC
NA 12 TRBJ2-5 NA TRBV29-1 CSVDTGRETQYF TGCAGCGTAGACACAGGGAGAGAGACCCAGTACTTC
NA 17 TRBJ2-1 many TRBV7-9 CASRPKKGTTFYNEQFF TGTGCCAGCAGACCCAAAAAAGGGACAACCTTTTACAATGAGCAGTTCTTC
TRBD2 15 TRBJ2-3 many TRBV12-3/TRBV12-4 CASCPAGVFPDTQYF TGTGCCAGCTGTCCGGCGGGAGTTTTCCCAGATACGCAGTATTTT
TRBD2 14 TRBJ2-5 NA TRBV29-1 CSVGLAVGAETQYF TGCAGCGTTGGACTAGCGGTCGGGGCGGAGACCCAGTACTTC
TRBD2 15 TRBJ2-1 NA TRBV19 CASSSRASGPNEQFF TGTGCCAGTAGTAGCCGGGCTAGCGGGCCAAATGAGCAGTTCTTC
NA 14 TRBJ2-4 NA TRBV19 CASSPGGERNIQYF TGTGCCAGTAGTCCCGGCGGGGAGCGAAACATTCAGTACTTC